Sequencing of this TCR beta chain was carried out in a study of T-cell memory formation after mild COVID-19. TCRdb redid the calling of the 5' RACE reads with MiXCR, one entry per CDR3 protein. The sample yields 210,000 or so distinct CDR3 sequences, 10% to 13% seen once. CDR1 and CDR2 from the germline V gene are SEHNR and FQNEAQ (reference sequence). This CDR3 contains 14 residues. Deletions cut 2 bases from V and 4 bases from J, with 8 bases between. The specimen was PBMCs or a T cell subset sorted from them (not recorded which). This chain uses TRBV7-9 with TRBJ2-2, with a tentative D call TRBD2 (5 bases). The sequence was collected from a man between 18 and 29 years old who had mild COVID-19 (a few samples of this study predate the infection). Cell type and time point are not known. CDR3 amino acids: CASSLLSGTGELFF. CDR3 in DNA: TGTGCCAGCAGCTTATTGAGCGGCACCGGGGAGCTGTTTTTT.